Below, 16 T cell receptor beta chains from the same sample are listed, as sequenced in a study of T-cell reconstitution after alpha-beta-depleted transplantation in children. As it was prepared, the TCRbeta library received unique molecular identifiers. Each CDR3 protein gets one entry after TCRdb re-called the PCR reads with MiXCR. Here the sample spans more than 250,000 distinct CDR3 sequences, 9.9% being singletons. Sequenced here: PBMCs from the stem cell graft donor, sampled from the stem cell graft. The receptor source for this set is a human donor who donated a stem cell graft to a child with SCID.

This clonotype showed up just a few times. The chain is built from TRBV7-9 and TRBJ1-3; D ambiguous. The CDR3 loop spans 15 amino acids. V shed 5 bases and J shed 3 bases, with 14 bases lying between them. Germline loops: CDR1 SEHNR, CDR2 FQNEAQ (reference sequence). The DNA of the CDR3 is TGTGCCAGCAGCCGGCAAGAGACGTATGGAAACACCATATATTTT. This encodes CASSRQETYGNTIYF. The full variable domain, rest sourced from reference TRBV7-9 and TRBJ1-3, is DTGVSQNPRHKITKRGQNVTFRCDPISEHNRLYWYRQTLGQGPEFLTYFQNEAQLEKSRLLSDRFSAERPKGSFSTLEIQRTEQGDSAMYLCASSRQETYGNTIYFGEGSWLTVV.

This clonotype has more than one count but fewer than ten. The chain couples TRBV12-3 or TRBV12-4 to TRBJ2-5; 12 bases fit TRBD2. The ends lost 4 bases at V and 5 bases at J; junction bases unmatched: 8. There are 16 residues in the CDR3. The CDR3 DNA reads TGTGCCAGCAGTTCCAGACTAGCGGGGGCGGAGGAGACCCAGTACTTC. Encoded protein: CASSSRLAGAEETQYF.

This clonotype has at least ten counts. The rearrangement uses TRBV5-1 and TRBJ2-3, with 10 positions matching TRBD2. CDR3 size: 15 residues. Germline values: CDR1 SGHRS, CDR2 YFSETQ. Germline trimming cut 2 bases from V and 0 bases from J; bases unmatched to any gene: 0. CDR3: CASSLAGGSTDTQYF. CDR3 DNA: TGCGCCAGCAGCTTAGCGGGGGGGAGCACAGATACGCAGTATTTT.

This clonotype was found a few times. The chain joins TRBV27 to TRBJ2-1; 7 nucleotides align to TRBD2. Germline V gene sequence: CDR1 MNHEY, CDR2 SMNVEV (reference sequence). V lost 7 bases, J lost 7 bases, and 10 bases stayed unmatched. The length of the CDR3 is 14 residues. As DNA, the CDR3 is TGTGCCAGCAAACCGGGACTAACCCTTAATGAGCAGTTCTTC. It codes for CASKPGLTLNEQFF.

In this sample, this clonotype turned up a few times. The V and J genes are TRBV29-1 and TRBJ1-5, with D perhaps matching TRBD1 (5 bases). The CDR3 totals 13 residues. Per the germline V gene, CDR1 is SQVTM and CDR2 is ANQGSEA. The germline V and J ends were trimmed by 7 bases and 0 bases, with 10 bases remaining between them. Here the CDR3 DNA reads TGCAGCGCCCAGGGATCTAGCAATCAGCCCCAGCATTTT. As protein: CSAQGSSNQPQHF.

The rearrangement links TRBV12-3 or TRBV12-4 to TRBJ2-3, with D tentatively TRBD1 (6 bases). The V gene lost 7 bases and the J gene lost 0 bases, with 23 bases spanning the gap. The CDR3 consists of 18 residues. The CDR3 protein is CASTLRAGAPTSTDTQYF. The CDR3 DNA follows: TGTGCCAGCACCCTCCGGGCAGGGGCCCCCACTAGCACAGATACGCAGTATTTT.

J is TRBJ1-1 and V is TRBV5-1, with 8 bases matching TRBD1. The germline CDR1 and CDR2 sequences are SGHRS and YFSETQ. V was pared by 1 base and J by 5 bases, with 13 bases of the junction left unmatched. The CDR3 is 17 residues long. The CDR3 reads CASSLRPEQGAKTEAFF. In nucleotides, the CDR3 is TGCGCCAGCAGCTTGAGGCCGGAGCAGGGGGCAAAGACTGAAGCTTTCTTT.

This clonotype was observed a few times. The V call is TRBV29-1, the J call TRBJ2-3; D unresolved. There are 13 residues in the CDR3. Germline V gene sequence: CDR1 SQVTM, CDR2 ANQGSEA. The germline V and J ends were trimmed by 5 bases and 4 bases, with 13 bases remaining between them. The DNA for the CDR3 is TGCAGCGTTATGGATTGGGTAGCAGATACGCAGTATTTT. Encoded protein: CSVMDWVADTQYF.

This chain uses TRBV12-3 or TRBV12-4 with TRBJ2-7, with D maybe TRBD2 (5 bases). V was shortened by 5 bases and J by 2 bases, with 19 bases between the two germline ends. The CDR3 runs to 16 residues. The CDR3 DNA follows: TGTGCCAGCAGTCCTCCCCCGCGGGCGTATACCTACGAGCAGTACTTC. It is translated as CASSPPPRAYTYEQYF.

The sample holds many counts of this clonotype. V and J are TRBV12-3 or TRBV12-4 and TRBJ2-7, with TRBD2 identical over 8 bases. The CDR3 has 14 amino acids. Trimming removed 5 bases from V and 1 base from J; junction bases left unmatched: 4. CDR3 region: CASSTLAGSYEQYF. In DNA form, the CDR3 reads TGTGCCAGCAGTACATTAGCGGGGTCCTACGAGCAGTACTTC.

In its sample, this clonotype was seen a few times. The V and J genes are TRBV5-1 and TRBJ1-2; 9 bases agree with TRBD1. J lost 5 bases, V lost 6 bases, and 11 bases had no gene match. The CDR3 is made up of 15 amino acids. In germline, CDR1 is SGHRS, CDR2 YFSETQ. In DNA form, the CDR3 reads TGCGCCAGCACTCGGGACAGGGCCGGAGGGTATGGCTACACCTTC. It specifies CASTRDRAGGYGYTF.

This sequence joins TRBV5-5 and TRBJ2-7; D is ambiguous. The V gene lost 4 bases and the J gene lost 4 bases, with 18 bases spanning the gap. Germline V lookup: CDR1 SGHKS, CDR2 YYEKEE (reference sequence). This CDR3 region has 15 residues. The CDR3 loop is CASSPWGSPGYEQYF. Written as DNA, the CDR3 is TGTGCCAGCAGCCCTTGGGGTAGCCCTGGGTACGAGCAGTACTTC.

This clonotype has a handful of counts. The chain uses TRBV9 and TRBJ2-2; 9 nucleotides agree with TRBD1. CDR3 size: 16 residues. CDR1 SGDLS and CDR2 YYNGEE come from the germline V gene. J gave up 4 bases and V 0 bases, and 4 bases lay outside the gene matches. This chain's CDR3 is CASSVALGQGTGELFF. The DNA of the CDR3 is TGTGCCAGCAGCGTAGCCCTGGGACAGGGCACCGGGGAGCTGTTTTTT.

CDR3 residues: CATSDLAGQGKRETQYF. The CDR3 DNA reads as TGTGCCACCAGTGATTTAGCAGGACAGGGAAAGAGGGAGACCCAGTACTTC. The chain is built from TRBV24-1 and TRBJ2-5; 8 bases agree with TRBD1. Germline V lookup: CDR1 KGHDR, CDR2 SFDVKD. CDR3 length: 17 residues. V shed 1 base and J 5 bases; nucleotides not matched to a gene: 11.

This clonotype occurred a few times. The CDR3, as DNA: TGTGCCAGCTCAACTTACAGGGGGCTGGAGACCCAGTACTTC. Protein: CASSTYRGLETQYF. The chain is built from TRBV7-2 and TRBJ2-5; 9 nucleotides agree with TRBD1. The CDR3 totals 14 residues. The germline gives CDR1 SGHTA, CDR2 FQGNSA. V was clipped by 8 bases and J by 5 bases; unmatched bases: 9.

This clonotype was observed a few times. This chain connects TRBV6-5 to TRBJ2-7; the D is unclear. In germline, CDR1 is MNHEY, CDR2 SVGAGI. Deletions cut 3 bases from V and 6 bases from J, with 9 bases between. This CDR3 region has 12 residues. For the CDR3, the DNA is TGTGCCAGCAGTTATTGGGGTGGCGAGCAGTACTTC. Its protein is CASSYWGGEQYF.